This T cell receptor beta chain was found in a study of blood T cell repertoires in COVID-19. Study details: Sites across the United States, Italy and Spain contributed samples from acute and convalescent COVID-19. From T cells, B-cell-depleted T cells, or PBMCs came the material, which was cDNA or gDNA.

Authors' analysis steps: Nucleated cell counts were estimated from reference gene primer amplification. Assay: immunoSEQ multiplex PCR; the TCRdb copy retains only in-frame clones and omits some. V, J and clone size were drawn from that table, and D and trimming were deduced from the DNA. The repertoire holds over 150,000 clones, with roughly four fifths as singletons. During active infection, Seattle patients enrolled and were then monitored through disease. The CDR3 is 15 amino acids. V shed 5 bases, J shed 5 bases, and the junction held 9 bases outside the gene matches. The V gene's germline CDR1 is SGHNT and CDR2 YENEEA.

This receptor was obtained from a woman aged 60-75 years with COVID-19, enrolled during active disease. Sequenced sample: peripheral blood. The chain uses TRBV11-3 and TRBJ2-1; TRBD2 aligns across 7 bases. The CDR3 spells CASSENPGTNNEQFF. The CDR3 nucleotides read TGTGCCAGCAGCGAAAACCCCGGGACTAACAATGAGCAGTTCTTC.